This T cell receptor beta chain was recovered during a study of vaccination and CD4 T cells after COVID-19. Study summary: Investigators took post-vaccine samples a median approximately 72 days after dose two, within a range of 14 to 241.

The study, taken as a whole, reports: The study found that a median 86.3% of reactive clones in convalescent patients appeared only post-vaccination.

Comment on this clonotype: Its antigen is unknown.

Documented treatment: roughly 10-day PBMC culture with coronavirus spike peptide pools or control peptides (ViraFEST assay). One should note that the unexposed donor's CD4+ T cells were collected before the COVID-19 pandemic (2011-2018). Culture of around 2 million PBMCs per well took place with about 10 IU/ml IL-2 and roughly 9.8 ug/ml peptide pools. V dropped 3 bases and J dropped 7; count of bases not matched to a gene: 10. CDR3 length: 15 residues. Looked up from germline, CDR1 is MGHRA and CDR2 is YSYEKL. Cultured CD4+ T-cell DNA underwent Oncomine TCR Beta short-read sequencing. TCRdb independently ran MiXCR on the PCR reads; one entry per CDR3 protein. Of a few thousand distinct CDR3 sequences listed, roughly two thirds are singletons.

V and J are TRBV4-1 and TRBJ1-2; 8 bases fit TRBD1. The sequenced material came from CD4+ T cells from blood, cultured in vitro. This TCR came from a human donor in good health. This chain's CDR3 is CASSHLDRERSGYTF. DNA of the CDR3: TGCGCCAGCAGCCACCTGGACAGGGAACGAAGTGGCTACACCTTC.